These T cell receptor beta chains were read from a single sample in a study of shared clonotypes between healthy human individuals. Clones were read by immunoSEQ multiplex PCR, and TCRdb kept only the in-frame ones, dropping some. The table shows approximately 2,000,000 clones, with 90% to 95% occurring only once. The source material was naive CD8+ T cells from PBMCs. The receptors stem from a man between 18 and 35 years old in good health. Some clones in this sample may be carry-over from other donors' samples. The CDR3 runs from the conserved cysteine through the conserved F or W. D genes are given only for firm matches. A clone size is listed for some rows: how often the clone was seen (once, few, many), or a class if it is expanded.

abundance: .
v_gene: TRBV15
j_gene: TRBJ2-7
d_gene: TRBD2
CDR3nt: TGTGCCACCAGCGACGGGAGGACCTACGAGCAGTACTTC
CDR3aa: CATSDGRTYEQYF

abundance: .
v_gene: TRBV9
j_gene: TRBJ2-1
d_gene: .
CDR3nt: TGTGCCAGCAGCGTAGAGCCGGGACCCAACGATGAGCAGTTCTTC
CDR3aa: CASSVEPGPNDEQFF

abundance: .
v_gene: TRBV5-4
j_gene: TRBJ2-2
d_gene: .
CDR3nt: TGTGCCAGCAGCTTCTGGACAGTCAACACCGGGGAGCTGTTTTTT
CDR3aa: CASSFWTVNTGELFF

abundance: .
v_gene: TRBV5-1
j_gene: TRBJ1-1
d_gene: .
CDR3nt: TGCGCCAGCAGCCCGGTCGCGGGGAACACTGAAGCTTTCTTT
CDR3aa: CASSPVAGNTEAFF

abundance: .
v_gene: TRBV25-1
j_gene: TRBJ2-3
d_gene: .
CDR3nt: TGTGCCAGCAGTGGGACAACCTACACAGATACGCAGTATTTT
CDR3aa: CASSGTTYTDTQYF

abundance: .
v_gene: TRBV2
j_gene: TRBJ2-7
d_gene: .
CDR3nt: TGTGCCAGCAGTGAAAGTGGGCCCTACGAGCAGTACTTC
CDR3aa: CASSESGPYEQYF

abundance: once
v_gene: TRBV27
j_gene: TRBJ2-7
d_gene: .
CDR3nt: TGTGCCAGCAGTTTTTACTCTCAGGGTAGTTACGAGCAGTACTTC
CDR3aa: CASSFYSQGSYEQYF

abundance: once
v_gene: TRBV11-2
j_gene: TRBJ2-7
d_gene: TRBD1
CDR3nt: TGTGCCAGCAGCACGGGACAGGTGGAGCAGTACTTC
CDR3aa: CASSTGQVEQYF

abundance: .
v_gene: TRBV27
j_gene: TRBJ2-1
d_gene: .
CDR3nt: TGTGCCAGCAGTTTAGAAACAGGGTATTTGGTAAATGAGCAGTTCTTC
CDR3aa: CASSLETGYLVNEQFF

abundance: .
v_gene: TRBV7-9
j_gene: TRBJ2-1
d_gene: TRBD2
CDR3nt: TGTGCCAGCAGCTCAACTAGCGGGAGGACGAGCAATGAGCAGTTCTTC
CDR3aa: CASSSTSGRTSNEQFF

abundance: .
v_gene: TRBV18
j_gene: TRBJ1-5
d_gene: .
CDR3nt: TGTGCCAGCTCACCCGAGGGTCTGAGGGTTCCGACGGGCGATAGCAATCAGCCCCAGCATTTT
CDR3aa: CASSPEGLRVPTGDSNQPQHF

abundance: .
v_gene: TRBV7-9
j_gene: TRBJ2-3
d_gene: .
CDR3nt: TGTGCCAGCAGTCCCATACGTTCGTATTTT
CDR3aa: CASSPIRSYF

abundance: .
v_gene: TRBV9
j_gene: TRBJ2-3
d_gene: .
CDR3nt: TGTGCCAGCAGCCCCGGGTCCTCTAGCACAGATACGCAGTATTTT
CDR3aa: CASSPGSSSTDTQYF

abundance: .
v_gene: TRBV28
j_gene: TRBJ2-1
d_gene: TRBD2
CDR3nt: TGTGCCAGCAGTCAGAGACTAGCGAGTTACAATGAGCAGTTCTTC
CDR3aa: CASSQRLASYNEQFF

abundance: .
v_gene: TRBV30
j_gene: TRBJ2-1
d_gene: TRBD2
CDR3nt: TGTGCCTGGAGTCCGGGAGGGTGGGATGAGCAGTTCTTC
CDR3aa: CAWSPGGWDEQFF

abundance: few
v_gene: TRBV4-1
j_gene: TRBJ2-2
d_gene: .
CDR3nt: TGCGCCAGCAGCCATTTGGGGCAGCGAAACACCGGGGAGCTGTTTTTT
CDR3aa: CASSHLGQRNTGELFF

abundance: .
v_gene: TRBV7-7
j_gene: TRBJ2-5
d_gene: TRBD2
CDR3nt: TGTGCCAGCAGCTTAGGCCCGGGACTAGCGGGAGGTCCCACCCAGTACTTC
CDR3aa: CASSLGPGLAGGPTQYF

abundance: .
v_gene: TRBV19
j_gene: TRBJ1-2
d_gene: TRBD1
CDR3nt: TGTGCCTCCACAGGGGCCTATGGCTACACCTTC
CDR3aa: CASTGAYGYTF

abundance: .
v_gene: TRBV9
j_gene: TRBJ1-2
d_gene: .
CDR3nt: TGTGCCAGCAGCGCCCCTTATGGCTACACCTTC
CDR3aa: CASSAPYGYTF

abundance: .
v_gene: TRBV13
j_gene: TRBJ2-1
d_gene: TRBD2
CDR3nt: TGTGCCAGCAGCTCGCAGACTAGCGGCCCTTACAATGAGCAGTTCTTC
CDR3aa: CASSSQTSGPYNEQFF

abundance: .
v_gene: TRBV7-6
j_gene: TRBJ1-1
d_gene: .
CDR3nt: TGTGCCAGCAGCTTACTTAACGGGAACACTGAAGCTTTCTTT
CDR3aa: CASSLLNGNTEAFF

abundance: .
v_gene: TRBV14
j_gene: TRBJ1-4
d_gene: .
CDR3nt: TGTGCCAGCAGCCTAACGACGGGCCAGAGGGAAAAACTGTTTTTT
CDR3aa: CASSLTTGQREKLFF

abundance: .
v_gene: TRBV5-1
j_gene: TRBJ2-5
d_gene: TRBD1
CDR3nt: TGCGCCAGCAGGGAGGGACAGGGGTCGCGAGAGACCCAGTACTTC
CDR3aa: CASREGQGSRETQYF

abundance: once
v_gene: TRBV7-2
j_gene: TRBJ1-3
d_gene: TRBD1
CDR3nt: TGTGCCAGCAGCTTAGTCCCCGGTAACAGGGGTAGAAACACCATATATTTT
CDR3aa: CASSLVPGNRGRNTIYF

abundance: .
v_gene: TRBV19
j_gene: TRBJ2-7
d_gene: TRBD1
CDR3nt: TGTGCCAGTAGTATAGGCCCCGGGACAGGCTCCTACGAGCAGTACTTC
CDR3aa: CASSIGPGTGSYEQYF

abundance: .
v_gene: TRBV4-1
j_gene: TRBJ1-1
d_gene: .
CDR3nt: TGCGCCAGCAGCCAAGACGGGGCAGGGAGGTTCGCTGAAGCTTTCTTT
CDR3aa: CASSQDGAGRFAEAFF

abundance: .
v_gene: TRBV4-1
j_gene: TRBJ2-7
d_gene: TRBD1
CDR3nt: TGCGCCAGCAGCCAAGCCGGGACAGGAGCCTACGAGCAGTACTTC
CDR3aa: CASSQAGTGAYEQYF

abundance: .
v_gene: TRBV11-2
j_gene: TRBJ1-4
d_gene: TRBD1
CDR3nt: TGTGCCAGCAGCACCGACAGGGTAAAACTGTTTTTT
CDR3aa: CASSTDRVKLFF

abundance: .
v_gene: TRBV7-9
j_gene: TRBJ2-2
d_gene: .
CDR3nt: TGTGCCAGCAGCCCGCAGCCAGGGGTCACCGGGGAGCTGTTTTTT
CDR3aa: CASSPQPGVTGELFF

abundance: .
v_gene: TRBV28
j_gene: TRBJ2-7
d_gene: TRBD1
CDR3nt: TGTGCCAGCAGTTCTAGACAGGGTAGTATGGACGAGCAGTACTTC
CDR3aa: CASSSRQGSMDEQYF

abundance: .
v_gene: TRBV27
j_gene: TRBJ1-5
d_gene: .
CDR3nt: TGTGCCAGCAGTTCGGGCCCACCCTTGTCCAATCAGCCCCAGCATTTT
CDR3aa: CASSSGPPLSNQPQHF

abundance: once
v_gene: TRBV11-2
j_gene: TRBJ1-2
d_gene: .
CDR3nt: TGTGCCAGCAGCTTAGCCCCGAAGGATGGCTACACCTTC
CDR3aa: CASSLAPKDGYTF

abundance: .
v_gene: TRBV27
j_gene: TRBJ2-1
d_gene: .
CDR3nt: TGTGCCAGCAGTTTGTCTGGTGAGCAGTTCTTC
CDR3aa: CASSLSGEQFF

abundance: once
v_gene: TRBV19
j_gene: TRBJ2-1
d_gene: TRBD2
CDR3nt: TGTGCCAGTAGTATATCGGGGGGGGCCCAACTGGTCAATGAGCAGTTCTTC
CDR3aa: CASSISGGAQLVNEQFF

abundance: .
v_gene: TRBV4-1
j_gene: TRBJ2-7
d_gene: .
CDR3nt: TGCGCCAGCAGCCAAGAACCCCCTAGCGCCATGACCTACGAGCAGTACTTC
CDR3aa: CASSQEPPSAMTYEQYF

abundance: .
v_gene: TRBV7-9
j_gene: TRBJ2-7
d_gene: .
CDR3nt: TGTGCCAGCAGCCCGGGGAGCACTTACCCCTACGAGCAGTACTTC
CDR3aa: CASSPGSTYPYEQYF

abundance: .
v_gene: TRBV9
j_gene: TRBJ2-5
d_gene: .
CDR3nt: TGTGCCAGCAGTGGTAGAAGGGGGGACCAAGAGACCCAGTACTTC
CDR3aa: CASSGRRGDQETQYF

abundance: .
v_gene: TRBV9
j_gene: TRBJ1-1
d_gene: TRBD1
CDR3nt: TGTGCCAGCAGCGTAGATACACAGGGGGTGAACACTGAAGCTTTCTTT
CDR3aa: CASSVDTQGVNTEAFF

abundance: .
v_gene: TRBV27
j_gene: TRBJ2-7
d_gene: .
CDR3nt: TGTGCCAGCAGTTTAGCTGAAGCCTACGAGCAGTACTTC
CDR3aa: CASSLAEAYEQYF

abundance: once
v_gene: TRBV9
j_gene: TRBJ1-5
d_gene: .
CDR3nt: TGTGCCAGCAGCGCGGGCAGGGGAGTAAGTCAGCCCCAGCATTTT
CDR3aa: CASSAGRGVSQPQHF

abundance: once
v_gene: TRBV28
j_gene: TRBJ2-7
d_gene: .
CDR3nt: TGTGCCAGCAGTCCGCCCCCCAGGGCGGGGGCCGACTACGAGCAGTACTTC
CDR3aa: CASSPPPRAGADYEQYF

abundance: .
v_gene: TRBV7-9
j_gene: TRBJ2-7
d_gene: .
CDR3nt: TGTGCCAGCAGCTTAGTTCGCATCGGTGGATACGAGCAGTACTTC
CDR3aa: CASSLVRIGGYEQYF

abundance: .
v_gene: TRBV7-9
j_gene: TRBJ2-7
d_gene: TRBD1
CDR3nt: TGTGCCAGCAGCCCAGGGACAGGGGGCCTCGGGGAGCAGTACTTC
CDR3aa: CASSPGTGGLGEQYF

abundance: .
v_gene: TRBV30
j_gene: TRBJ2-2
d_gene: .
CDR3nt: TGTGCCTGGAGTGGTCGTAATCCCGGGGAGCTGTTTTTT
CDR3aa: CAWSGRNPGELFF

abundance: .
v_gene: TRBV5-1
j_gene: TRBJ2-3
d_gene: .
CDR3nt: TGCGCCAGCAGCTTGTGGGAGGTAGGCACAGATACGCAGTATTTT
CDR3aa: CASSLWEVGTDTQYF

abundance: .
v_gene: TRBV5-1
j_gene: TRBJ2-7
d_gene: TRBD2
CDR3nt: TGCGCCAGCAGCGGCAGAGTGGGACTAGCGGGGAACGAGCAGTACTTC
CDR3aa: CASSGRVGLAGNEQYF

abundance: .
v_gene: TRBV15
j_gene: TRBJ1-3
d_gene: .
CDR3nt: TGTGCCACCAGCAGAGGAACGGAAGGAACTGGAAACACCATATATTTT
CDR3aa: CATSRGTEGTGNTIYF

abundance: .
v_gene: TRBV19
j_gene: TRBJ1-1
d_gene: .
CDR3nt: TGTGCCAGTAGTATAGATCTGAACACTGAAGCTTTCTTT
CDR3aa: CASSIDLNTEAFF

abundance: .
v_gene: TRBV4-1
j_gene: TRBJ2-1
d_gene: TRBD2
CDR3nt: TGCGCCAGCAGCCAAAACGGGAGGGCCGTGGTGGCCACACGGGAAGACAATGAGCAGTTCTTC
CDR3aa: CASSQNGRAVVATREDNEQFF

abundance: few
v_gene: TRBV4-1
j_gene: TRBJ1-1
d_gene: .
CDR3nt: TGCGCCAGCAGCCAAGACCAGGGGAGCAACACTGAAGCTTTCTTT
CDR3aa: CASSQDQGSNTEAFF

abundance: .
v_gene: TRBV9
j_gene: TRBJ2-7
d_gene: TRBD1
CDR3nt: TGTGCCAGCAGCGAAGGACAGGGGACCTACGAGCAGTACTTC
CDR3aa: CASSEGQGTYEQYF

abundance: .
v_gene: TRBV4-3
j_gene: TRBJ1-3
d_gene: .
CDR3nt: TGCGCCAGCAGCCAGACTAGGGGCCCGGGGGGAAACACCATATATTTT
CDR3aa: CASSQTRGPGGNTIYF

abundance: .
v_gene: TRBV18
j_gene: TRBJ2-2
d_gene: .
CDR3nt: TGTGCCAGCTCACCCGATAGAGGGAGAGGCACCGGGGAGCTGTTTTTT
CDR3aa: CASSPDRGRGTGELFF

abundance: once
v_gene: TRBV9
j_gene: TRBJ2-6
d_gene: .
CDR3nt: TGTGCCAGCAGCTCCGACCTCTCTGGGGCCAACGTCCTGACTTTC
CDR3aa: CASSSDLSGANVLTF

abundance: .
v_gene: TRBV19
j_gene: TRBJ2-3
d_gene: .
CDR3nt: TGTGCCAGTAAGAAGGGCCCAGATACGCAGTATTTT
CDR3aa: CASKKGPDTQYF

abundance: .
v_gene: TRBV5-6
j_gene: TRBJ2-3
d_gene: TRBD2
CDR3nt: TGTGCCAGCAGCCCCCCTAGGACTAGCGGGGGAGACACAGATACGCAGTATTTT
CDR3aa: CASSPPRTSGGDTDTQYF

abundance: .
v_gene: TRBV19
j_gene: TRBJ2-3
d_gene: TRBD2
CDR3nt: TGTGCCAGTAGAGTAGCGGGAGAGCTCACAGATACGCAGTATTTT
CDR3aa: CASRVAGELTDTQYF

abundance: .
v_gene: TRBV28
j_gene: TRBJ2-7
d_gene: .
CDR3nt: TGTGCCAGCAGTTGGAGAGGACCCTACGAGCAGTACTTC
CDR3aa: CASSWRGPYEQYF

abundance: .
v_gene: TRBV4-3
j_gene: TRBJ1-6
d_gene: .
CDR3nt: TGCGCCAGCAGCTTAGGAAGCTCCTATAATTCACCCCTCCACTTT
CDR3aa: CASSLGSSYNSPLHF

abundance: .
v_gene: TRBV5-4
j_gene: TRBJ2-7
d_gene: .
CDR3nt: TGTGCCAGCAGCTTGGCGCCTCAGGGCGAGCAGTACTTC
CDR3aa: CASSLAPQGEQYF